The clone carrying this T cell receptor beta chain was detected ten times or more. This sample is drawn from a study of response to subunit inactivated influenza vaccine. The V gene end was trimmed by 6 bases and the J gene end by 5 bases; junction bases not matched to a gene: 7. Per germline, CDR1 SGHDT and CDR2 YYEEEE. The CDR3 has 13 amino acids. TCRdb re-called the RT-PCR reads through MiXCR, storing one row per CDR3 protein. This sample carries hundreds of thousands of distinct CDR3 sequences, around 11% of them seen once, and the ten largest clones take 11%. This same sample was also part of a study on T cells expressing NK-cell markers. That work contributes: UMIs accompanied the 5'RACE template switching by which TCR beta cDNA was made. HCMV seropositivity marked seven of the eight sequenced donors; one was seronegative. Topping the CD3+CD56-NKG2C+ fraction as well were these clonotypes, in a few donors.

This clonotype originated in a man aged 50 to 60 who received an inactivated influenza vaccine. The sequenced sample was PBMCs from blood, obtained on the day of vaccination. This chain links TRBV5-6 with TRBJ2-7, with 8 bases identical to TRBD1. This CDR3 reads CASTKDRADEQYF. The CDR3 region has the DNA TGTGCCAGCACCAAGGACAGGGCCGACGAGCAGTACTTC.